The 27 T cell receptor beta chains below all came from one sample that was sequenced in a study of blood T cell repertoires in COVID-19. The assay was immunoSEQ multiplex PCR, and TCRdb's table has in-frame clones only and misses some. This table holds about 250,000 clones, under 90% found once. The sequencing sample was made of PBMCs or T cells enriched from blood (not recorded which). These receptors were taken from a man between 40 and 49 years old who had recovered from COVID-19.

The V and J genes are TRBV28 and TRBJ1-2; D perhaps matches TRBD1 (6 bases). The V gene's germline CDR1 is MDHEN and CDR2 SYDVKM. This CDR3 is 13 amino acids long. Trimming shortened V by 5 bases and J by 5 bases, and 12 bases separated the two germline ends. As DNA, the CDR3 is TGTGCCAGCAGTCAAGACAGGAGTTATGGCTACACCTTC. Translation gives CASSQDRSYGYTF.

The chain is built from TRBV5-4 and TRBJ2-1; TRBD2 matches 16 bases. Germline V gene data show CDR1 as SGHNT and CDR2 as YYREEE (reference sequence). V shed 4 bases and J 7 bases; nucleotides not matched to a gene: 14. The CDR3 is 19 amino acids. This CDR3 reads CASSGGAGTSGGAVNEQFF. The DNA for the CDR3 is TGTGCCAGCAGCGGGGGCGCCGGGACTAGCGGGGGGGCCGTAAATGAGCAGTTCTTC.

This chain joins TRBV19 and TRBJ1-5; TRBD1 matches at 9 bases. This CDR3 spans 13 amino acids. The J segment lost 13 bases and the V segment lost 7 bases, leaving 11 bases of the junction unmatched. Per the germline V gene, CDR1 is LNHDA and CDR2 is SQIVND (reference sequence). In DNA form, the CDR3 reads TGTGCCAGTATGCCGGGACAGGGCCCTTTACAGCATTTT. Its translation is CASMPGQGPLQHF.

This chain links TRBV9 with TRBJ1-2; D remains unclear. Germline CDR1 SGDLS, CDR2 YYNGEE. V lost 0 bases and J lost 4, with 13 bases in between. There are 15 residues in the CDR3. CDR3 DNA: TGTGCCAGCAGCGTAGAGGGTAACGGACTCTATGGCTACACCTTC. This translates into CASSVEGNGLYGYTF. Supplemented by reference TRBV9 and TRBJ1-2, the full variable domain reads DSGVTQTPKHLITATGQRVTLRCSPRSGDLSVYWYQQSLDQGLQFLIQYYNGEERAKGNILERFSAQQFPDLHSELNLSSLELGDSALYFCASSVEGNGLYGYTFGSGTRLTVV.

The chain couples TRBV5-1 to TRBJ2-7; TRBD1 aligns across 11 bases. The CDR3 has 13 amino acids. Germline V gene lookup returns CDR1 SGHRS and CDR2 YFSETQ. V trimming: 4 bases; J trimming: 6 bases; junction bases outside the gene matches: 3. In DNA, the CDR3 is TGCGCCAGCAGCGCAGGGACAGGGGGCGAGCAGTACTTC. It is translated as CASSAGTGGEQYF.

CDR3 protein: CATTGTEDNEKLFF. In nucleotides, the CDR3 is TGTGCCACCACCGGGACAGAGGATAATGAAAAACTGTTTTTT. This chain links TRBV7-9 with TRBJ1-4; 7 positions match TRBD1. Germline-derived CDR1 and CDR2 are SEHNR and FQNEAQ (reference sequence). The CDR3 spans 14 residues. V lost 10 bases, J lost 4 bases, and 9 bases stayed unmatched.

This clone is a singleton in its sample. The V call is TRBV6-5, the J call TRBJ1-1; D is undetermined. CDR1 is MNHEY and CDR2 is SVGAGI in the germline V gene. The CDR3 loop spans 13 amino acids. With 0 bases removed from V and 4 bases from J, the gap between germline ends came to 6 bases. The DNA for the CDR3 is TGTGCCAGCAGTTACTCGAGAGTCACTGAAGCTTTCTTT. This sequence encodes CASSYSRVTEAFF.

CDR3 nucleotides: TGTGCCAGCAGCTTAGGAAGGACAGGGAGAGAAGCAGATACGCAGTATTTT. Its protein product is CASSLGRTGREADTQYF. The chain joins TRBV7-6 to TRBJ2-3; TRBD1 agrees at 8 bases. The germline gives CDR1 SGHVS, CDR2 FNYEAQ. CDR3 length: 17 residues. V lost 1 base to trimming and J lost 4 bases; unmatched junction nucleotides: 10.

V is TRBV6-2 or TRBV6-3 and J is TRBJ2-5; the match to TRBD2 covers 11 bases. Per the germline V gene, CDR1 is MNHEY and CDR2 is SVGEGT. V trimming: 5 bases; J trimming: 2 bases; junction bases outside the gene matches: 7. The CDR3 covers 16 residues. This CDR3 is CASSKRRLAGQETQYF. The CDR3 DNA follows: TGTGCCAGCAGTAAACGGCGACTAGCGGGGCAAGAGACCCAGTACTTC.

This clone was seen only once. The V gene is TRBV21-1, the J gene TRBJ1-2; the table calls TRBD1, which could not be checked here. TRBV21-1 is noted as a pseudogene. CDR3 length equals 15 residues. CDR3 sequence reads: CASSKLEQISFCYTF. The CDR3 nucleotides read TGTGCCAGCAGCAAATTAGAACAGATATCCTTTTGCTACACCTTC.

V is TRBV19 and J is TRBJ2-3; 12 bases map to TRBD2. CDR3 length equals 18 residues. Trimming at V came to 6 bases and at J to 0 bases, leaving 10 bases not matched to a gene. Germline V gives CDR1 LNHDA, CDR2 SQIVND (reference sequence). CDR3 amino acids: CASRTSGGHRSSTDTQYF. The CDR3 DNA reads TGTGCCAGTAGGACTAGCGGGGGCCACCGATCCAGCACAGATACGCAGTATTTT.

The rearrangement uses TRBV11-2 and TRBJ2-1; D perhaps matches TRBD2 (5 bases). Germline-derived CDR1 and CDR2 are SGHAT and FQNNGV. The V end lost 2 bases, the J end lost 1 base, and 15 bases lay between the germline ends. The length of the CDR3 is 17 residues. CDR3 nucleotide sequence: TGTGCCAGCAGCTTAAGAGGAGGATCAGTTTCCTACAATGAGCAGTTCTTC. This sequence encodes CASSLRGGSVSYNEQFF.

The V gene is TRBV11-1, the J gene TRBJ2-5, with 9 bases matching TRBD2. Germline-derived CDR1 and CDR2 are SGHAT and FQDESV (reference sequence). The CDR3 contains 16 residues. V was pared by 5 bases and J by 4 bases, with 11 bases of the junction left unmatched. CDR3 in amino acids: CASSGQPAGGIETQYF. The CDR3 region has the DNA TGTGCCAGCAGCGGACAACCAGCGGGAGGAATAGAGACCCAGTACTTC. The full variable domain, completed using reference TRBV11-1 and TRBJ2-5, is EAEVAQSPRYKITEKSQAVAFWCDPISGHATLYWYRQILGQGPELLVQFQDESVVDDSQLPKDRFSAERLKGVDSTLKIQPAELGDSAMYLCASSGQPAGGIETQYFGPGTRLLVL.

This chain joins TRBV27 and TRBJ2-2, with TRBD2 matching 9 bases. The CDR3 sequence is 15 residues long. Germline CDR1 is MNHEY and CDR2 is SMNVEV (reference sequence). V was pared by 6 bases and J by 4 bases, with 6 bases of the junction left unmatched. The CDR3 nucleotides are TGTGCCAGCAGGCCACTAGCGGGTTTCACCGGGGAGCTGTTTTTT. This sequence encodes CASRPLAGFTGELFF.

This clone was counted once. The rearrangement links TRBV25-1 to TRBJ2-7, with D possibly TRBD1 on 5 matching bases. The V gene's germline CDR1 is MGHDK and CDR2 SYGVNS. V lost 4 bases and J lost 0, with 10 bases in between. CDR3 length: 14 residues. CDR3 region: CASSVRQSSYEQYF. The CDR3 bases are TGTGCCAGCAGTGTAAGACAGAGCTCCTACGAGCAGTACTTC.

This rearrangement joins TRBV7-8 to TRBJ1-5; 8 nucleotides align to TRBD1. The V segment lost 5 bases and the J segment 3 bases; nucleotides outside the gene matches: 3. The CDR3 consists of 14 residues. Germline CDR1 and CDR2: SGHVS and FQNEAQ. CDR3 amino acids: CASSAGQDNQPQHF. In DNA, the CDR3 is TGTGCCAGCAGCGCGGGACAGGACAATCAGCCCCAGCATTTT.

The chain uses TRBV6-5 and TRBJ2-5; TRBD2 aligns across 8 bases. V lost 2 bases to trimming and J lost 7 bases; unmatched junction nucleotides: 0. The germline V gene encodes CDR1 MNHEY and CDR2 SVGAGI. The CDR3 is 12 residues long. The CDR3 DNA is TGTGCCAGCAGTTACCGGGGGGGGACCCAGTACTTC. This translates into CASSYRGGTQYF.

The V gene is TRBV29-1, the J gene TRBJ2-1, with D possibly TRBD1 on 8 matching bases. Germline loops: CDR1 SQVTM, CDR2 ANQGSEA. There are 16 residues in the CDR3. V dropped 5 bases and J dropped 6 bases, with 23 bases sitting between them. The CDR3 sequence is CSVQTGQGGGGNEQFF. In DNA, the CDR3 is TGCAGCGTTCAAACCGGACAGGGAGGGGGCGGCAATGAGCAGTTCTTC.

The J gene is TRBJ2-2, the V gene TRBV4-2, with 9 bases identical to TRBD2. Trimming cost V 0 bases and J 8 bases; bases outside gene matches: 10. Germline lookup yields CDR1 LGHNA and CDR2 YNFKEQ. The CDR3 consists of 17 residues. CDR3 loop: CASSQDETSGTWGELFF. The CDR3 DNA reads as TGTGCCAGCAGCCAAGATGAGACTAGCGGTACATGGGGGGAGCTGTTTTTT.

This clone appeared a few times. The chain uses TRBV18 and TRBJ1-3; perhaps TRBD1 as D (6 bases). The CDR3 sequence is 16 residues long. The germline CDR1 and CDR2 sequences are KGHSH and LQKENI. Deletions cut 0 bases from V and 4 bases from J, with 13 bases between. CDR3 sequence reads: CASSPPAGAVGNTIYF. The CDR3 DNA reads TGTGCCAGCTCACCACCCGCGGGGGCCGTAGGAAACACCATATATTTT.

The chain employs TRBV4-1 and TRBJ1-2; 7 nucleotides line up with TRBD1. V shed 1 base and J 4 bases; nucleotides not matched to a gene: 9. Germline lookup yields CDR1 MGHRA and CDR2 YSYEKL. The CDR3 loop spans 16 amino acids. Here the CDR3 reads CASSQVAGGETYGYTF. CDR3 nucleotide sequence: TGCGCCAGCAGCCAAGTTGCAGGGGGAGAAACCTATGGCTACACCTTC.

The V gene is TRBV6-5, the J gene TRBJ1-2; possibly TRBD1 for D (6 bases). This CDR3 is built from 13 residues. CDR1 is MNHEY and CDR2 is SVGAGI in the germline V gene. The V and J ends lost 7 bases and 6 bases respectively, with 15 bases between them. The CDR3 protein is CASTVTGSNGYTF. In DNA form, the CDR3 reads TGTGCCAGCACCGTTACAGGGTCTAATGGCTACACCTTC.

The rearrangement uses TRBV7-8 and TRBJ1-1; 11 bases are a match to TRBD1. The J segment lost 1 base and the V segment lost 5 bases, leaving 6 bases of the junction unmatched. Per the germline V gene, CDR1 is SGHVS and CDR2 is FQNEAQ. The CDR3 totals 16 residues. This CDR3 reads CASSPDRGQKNTEAFF. The CDR3 nucleotides are TGTGCCAGCAGCCCGGACAGGGGGCAAAAGAACACTGAAGCTTTCTTT. The variable domain in full, with the rest retrieved from reference TRBV7-8 and TRBJ1-1, is GAGVSQSPRYKVAKRGQDVALRCDPISGHVSLFWYQQALGQGPEFLTYFQNEAQLDKSGLPSDRFFAERPEGSVSTLKIQRTQQEDSAVYLCASSPDRGQKNTEAFFGQGTRLTVV.

The rearrangement links TRBV29-1 to TRBJ2-3; the match to TRBD1 covers 8 bases. The CDR3 length is 14 residues. V was clipped by 2 bases and J by 5 bases; unmatched bases: 6. Germline V gene lookup returns CDR1 SQVTM and CDR2 ANQGSEA. For the CDR3, the DNA is TGCAGCGTTGAAAAGGCAGGGGGCATAGATACGCAGTATTTT. It codes for CSVEKAGGIDTQYF.

The rearrangement uses TRBV15 and TRBJ2-1, with TRBD2 as a possible D gene (5 bases). CDR1 LNHNV and CDR2 YYDKDF come from the germline V gene (reference sequence). CDR3 length equals 14 residues. The germline V and J ends were trimmed by 8 bases and 0 bases, with 11 bases remaining between them. The CDR3 sequence is CATGRASSYNEQFF. The CDR3 nucleotides read TGTGCCACCGGGCGGGCGAGCTCCTACAATGAGCAGTTCTTC.

V is TRBV10-2 and J is TRBJ1-4, with a possible D match to TRBD1 (6 bases). Trimming cost V 6 bases and J 0 bases, with 14 bases left between them. CDR3 length: 16 residues. Germline V CDR1 and CDR2: WSHSY, SAAADI. CDR3 sequence: CASREQSGATNEKLFF. In DNA, the CDR3 is TGCGCCAGCAGAGAACAATCAGGGGCAACTAATGAAAAACTGTTTTTT.

In this sample, this clone turned up once. V is TRBV18 and J is TRBJ2-3; the match to TRBD1 covers 7 bases. This CDR3 region has 15 residues. V dropped 4 bases and J dropped 0; count of bases not matched to a gene: 4. Germline-derived CDR1 and CDR2 are KGHSH and LQKENI. The DNA for the CDR3 is TGTGCCAGCTCACTAGAGGGACAGAGCACAGATACGCAGTATTTT. It translates to CASSLEGQSTDTQYF.